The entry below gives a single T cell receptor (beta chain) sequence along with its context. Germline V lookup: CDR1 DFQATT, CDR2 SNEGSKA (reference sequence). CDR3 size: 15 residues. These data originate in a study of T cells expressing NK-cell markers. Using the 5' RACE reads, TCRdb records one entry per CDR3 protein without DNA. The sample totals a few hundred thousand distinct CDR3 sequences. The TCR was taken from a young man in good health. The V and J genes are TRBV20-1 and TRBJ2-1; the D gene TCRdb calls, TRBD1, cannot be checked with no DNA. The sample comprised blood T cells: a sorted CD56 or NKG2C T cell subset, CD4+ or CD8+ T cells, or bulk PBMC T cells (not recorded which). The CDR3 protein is CSARDRDRLYNEQFF.